The sequence of this T cell receptor beta chain was determined in a study of CD8 T cells in ankylosing spondylitis. Study results and caveats: The study identified a TCR beta motif of roughly eight highly homologous variants that appeared characteristic of ankylosing spondylitis blood.

Generation of TCR beta libraries employed quantitative 5'-RACE incorporating molecular barcodes. In TCRdb, the 5' RACE reads were re-called with MiXCR into one record per CDR3 protein. The sample has 700,000 to 1,000,000 distinct CDR3 sequences; approximately 12% are singletons. CDR3 length: 13 amino acids. Trimming removed 6 bases from V and 3 bases from J, with 11 bases in between. This clonotype came up many times. Its antigen is currently unknown. The J gene is TRBJ1-2, the V gene TRBV12-3 or TRBV12-4, with D unresolved. Sequenced sample: blood, either unsorted or a sorted T cell fraction (not recorded which). The receptor was derived from a male donor with ankylosing spondylitis. DNA of the CDR3: TGTGCCAGCAGCCTCGGGGTCGACTATGGCTACACCTTC. Amino acid sequence: CASSLGVDYGYTF.